Following are 26 T cell receptor beta chains from one sample sequenced in a study of regulatory T cells in long-lasting Graves disease (dated by TCRdb to the early 2020s). The library relied on multiplex PCR. Sequencing used an Illumina HiSeq 4000. To build TCR beta libraries, CDR3 regions were amplified by Arm-PCR using iRepertoire HTBI primers. Using fastp at Q25 and MiXCR, TCRdb reprocessed the public reads and kept productive beta chains. CDR3 protein duplicates are merged, each entry listing the most common genes and DNA. The sample data list hundreds of thousands of distinct CDR3 sequences, and 20% to 25% of these were observed just once. Over 6% of the sample lies in the top ten. Sample time point, as interpreted from the label and publication: persistent/refractory GD, antithyroid drugs over 5 years with positive TRAb. For both TCR sequencing and RNA sequencing, RNA was extracted from PBMCs in TRIzol.

Specimen: peripheral blood mononuclear cells (PBMCs), collected when the disease was refractory, from a patient treated with antithyroid drugs. Receptor source: a female donor with Graves disease.

This clonotype was seen only a few times. This chain joins TRBV4-1 and TRBJ1-1; D call uncertain. CDR3 length: 15 residues. Trimming pared 1 base from V and 5 bases from J, leaving 14 bases between. Germline CDR1 and CDR2: MGHRA and YSYEKL. The CDR3 is CASSQVYLGPTEAFF. The CDR3 coding sequence is TGCGCCAGCAGCCAAGTTTACCTAGGTCCTACTGAAGCTTTCTTT.

The sample holds a few counts of this clonotype. The chain joins TRBV29-1 to TRBJ1-3, with no clear D. The CDR3 covers 14 residues. Germline CDR1 and CDR2: SQVTM and ANQGSEA. The V end was cut by 3 bases, the J end by 0 bases, with 9 bases between. CDR3 DNA sequence: TGCAGCGTTGACAGACAACTCTCTGGAAACACCATATATTTT. Its protein is CSVDRQLSGNTIYF.

This clonotype was seen many times. This chain joins TRBV28 and TRBJ2-7; 10 bases agree with TRBD1. Germline V CDR1 and CDR2: MDHEN, SYDVKM. J gave up 4 bases and V 6 bases, and 9 bases lay outside the gene matches. The CDR3 extends over 15 amino acids. Here the CDR3 DNA reads TGTGCCAGCAGCAAGCCGGGACAGGGGTTGTACGAGCAGTACTTC. This sequence encodes CASSKPGQGLYEQYF.

This chain links TRBV7-8 with TRBJ1-5, with D uncertain. Between the trimmed V and J ends, which lost 1 base and 2 bases, there was a span of 12 bases. The CDR3 has 16 residues. The germline CDR1 and CDR2 sequences are SGHVS and FQNEAQ. The CDR3 protein is CASSLGRAWGNQPQHF. The CDR3 DNA is TGTGCCAGCAGCTTAGGGAGGGCGTGGGGCAATCAGCCCCAGCATTTT.

The table lists this clonotype with many counts. V and J are TRBV19 and TRBJ1-2; 11 nucleotides agree with TRBD1. After removal of 10 bases from V and 6 bases from J, the junction contained 13 bases not matched to a gene. The germline CDR1 and CDR2 sequences are LNHDA and SQIVND (reference sequence). The length of the CDR3 is 15 residues. CDR3 in amino acids: CATTPDRGLLNGYTF. CDR3 nucleotides: TGTGCCACTACCCCGGACAGGGGGCTCCTTAATGGCTACACCTTC.

This clonotype was counted at least ten times. The chain employs TRBV12-3 or TRBV12-4 and TRBJ2-5; possible D gene TRBD2, 6 bases. V lost 5 bases and J 4 bases, leaving 29 bases between the germline ends. The CDR3 spans 19 residues. For the CDR3, the DNA is TGTGCCAGCAGTCCAGCTTATCCATCCACCTACGGGCGGGGAGAGACCCAGTACTTC. Amino acid sequence: CASSPAYPSTYGRGETQYF.

This clonotype was counted ten times or more. This chain uses TRBV29-1 with TRBJ1-1, with TRBD1 identical over 8 bases. The germline CDR1 and CDR2 sequences are SQVTM and ANQGSEA. V trimming: 5 bases; J trimming: 5 bases; junction bases outside the gene matches: 16. The CDR3 sequence is 16 residues long. The CDR3 DNA reads TGCAGCGTTATCAGGCCCGATACAGGGGGTTTGACTGAAGCTTTCTTT. Residues: CSVIRPDTGGLTEAFF.

This clonotype was detected many times. The chain recombines TRBV10-3 with TRBJ1-5; D uncertain. Trimming left V 2 bases short and J 3 bases short, with 5 bases between. The CDR3 has 13 residues. Germline V gives CDR1 ENHRY, CDR2 SYGVKD. DNA for the CDR3: TGTGCCATCAGTGAGCGCTTCAATCAGCCCCAGCATTTT. Protein product: CAISERFNQPQHF.

This clonotype was seen at least ten times. The rearrangement joins TRBV28 to TRBJ1-1, with 10 bases aligning to TRBD1. Germline lookup yields CDR1 MDHEN and CDR2 SYDVKM. Germline trimming cut 6 bases from V and 4 bases from J; bases unmatched to any gene: 20. There are 19 residues in the CDR3. The CDR3: CASRHLGGQGTPWGTEAFF. CDR3 in DNA: TGTGCCAGCAGACACCTCGGGGGACAGGGGACCCCCTGGGGCACTGAAGCTTTCTTT.

The chain couples TRBV3-1 to TRBJ1-2, with TRBD1 as a possible D gene (6 bases). Germline lookup yields CDR1 LGHDT and CDR2 YNNKEL (reference sequence). Between the trimmed V and J ends, which lost 0 bases and 8 bases, there was a span of 16 bases. The CDR3 sequence is 15 residues long. CDR3 loop: CASSQDTGPRGGYTF. The CDR3 nucleotides are TGTGCCAGCAGCCAAGATACCGGGCCAAGGGGGGGCTACACCTTC.

The genes are TRBV3-1 and TRBJ1-2, with 8 bases aligning to TRBD1. Germline CDR1 reads LGHDT; CDR2 reads YNNKEL (reference sequence). Unmatched junction bases numbered 6, after V lost 2 bases and J lost 4 bases. The CDR3 spans 15 residues. CDR3 bases: TGTGCCAGCAGCCAAAGGGACAGGCCCCCCTATGGCTACACCTTC. Translation: CASSQRDRPPYGYTF.

This clonotype came up a few times. This sequence joins TRBV10-3 and TRBJ2-7; D assignment may be TRBD1 or TRBD2 (6 bases each). Trimming cost V 10 bases and J 1 base, with 29 bases left between them. Germline values: CDR1 ENHRY, CDR2 SYGVKD. The CDR3 totals 18 residues. The CDR3 coding sequence is TGTGCCACGTTGGAACAGGGAAAGGACGGGAGAAGATCCTACGAGCAGTACTTC. It specifies CATLEQGKDGRRSYEQYF.

This clonotype was counted ten times or more. In nucleotides, the CDR3 is TGCGCCAGCAGCATCGGGACAGGGTATGAGCCCCAGCATTTT. As protein: CASSIGTGYEPQHF. This chain links TRBV5-1 with TRBJ1-5; 9 positions match TRBD1. V lost 4 bases, J lost 8 bases, and 7 bases stayed unmatched. Germline V gene lookup returns CDR1 SGHRS and CDR2 YFSETQ. This CDR3 is 14 amino acids long.

This clonotype was seen a few times. This chain joins TRBV7-2 and TRBJ2-3; 11 nucleotides align to TRBD1. Germline CDR1 reads SGHTA; CDR2 reads FQGNSA. The CDR3 loop spans 19 amino acids. Losses at the gene ends were 5 bases for V and 6 bases for J; bases not matched to a gene: 19. The CDR3 DNA is TGTGCCAGCAGCCTAATGCCGGGACAGGGGGGTCCTATTTCGGATACGCAGTATTTT. Its translation: CASSLMPGQGGPISDTQYF.

This clonotype was counted a few times. Since a much larger clone is just one base distant, this may be a read error. This chain links TRBV7-2 with TRBJ1-4, with D maybe TRBD1 (6 bases). The ends were cut back, 5 bases at V and 3 bases at J, with 13 bases in the middle. CDR1 and CDR2 from the germline V gene are SGHTA and FQGNSA. CDR3 length equals 15 residues. This chain's CDR3 is CASSIVWTANEKLFF. CDR3 sequence (DNA): TGTGCCAGCAGCATAGTCTGGACAGCTAATGAAAAACTGTTTTTT. Using reference TRBV7-2 and TRBJ1-4 for the parts outside the CDR3, the full variable domain is GAGVSQSPSNKVTEKGKDVELRCDPISGHTALYWYRQSLGQGLEFLIYFQGNSAPDKSGLPSDRFSAERTGGSVSTLTIQRTQQEDSAVYLCASSIVWTANEKLFFGSGTQLSVL.

This clonotype was observed many times. This chain connects TRBV28 to TRBJ2-5; D possibly matches TRBD1 or TRBD2 (5 bases each). From germline, CDR1 is MDHEN and CDR2 SYDVKM. This CDR3 has 15 amino acids. V lost 5 bases to trimming and J lost 5 bases, with 18 bases between them. The CDR3 DNA reads TGTGCCAGCAGTCCCCCCGGGACCCGCGGGGAGACCCAGTACTTC. This translates into CASSPPGTRGETQYF.

There are a few counts of this clonotype. Its ends do not fully match the called genes, so a read error is possible. DNA for the CDR3: TGCAGCGTGCTGGACGGTGCACCCAACTATGGCTACGCCTTC. It specifies CSVLDGAPNYGYAF. The V and J genes are TRBV29-1 and TRBJ1-2; D is uncertain. Per germline, CDR1 SQVTM and CDR2 ANQGSEA. The CDR3 sequence is 14 residues long.

The chain recombines TRBV14 with TRBJ1-1; 8 bases are a match to TRBD1. This CDR3 spans 15 amino acids. V trimming: 3 bases; J trimming: 0 bases; junction bases outside the gene matches: 3. Germline V gene data show CDR1 as SGHDN and CDR2 as FVKESK. The DNA of the CDR3 is TGTGCCAGCAGCCACTCGACAGGGGTGAACACTGAAGCTTTCTTT. It specifies CASSHSTGVNTEAFF.

V usage is TRBV6-5 and J usage is TRBJ2-5; no clear D gene. Germline V gene sequence: CDR1 MNHEY, CDR2 SVGAGI. This CDR3 is built from 14 residues. V was shortened by 0 bases and J by 2 bases, with 7 bases between the two germline ends. The CDR3 region is CASSYSAVQETQYF. DNA for the CDR3: TGTGCCAGCAGTTACTCAGCAGTTCAAGAGACCCAGTACTTC.

The table lists this clonotype with many counts. The V and J genes are TRBV28 and TRBJ2-7; 9 bases map to TRBD1. The CDR3 contains 19 residues. V lost 5 bases to trimming and J lost 0 bases; unmatched junction nucleotides: 17. Germline CDR1 reads MDHEN; CDR2 reads SYDVKM. CDR3 sequence reads: CASSLYLWGQGESSYEQYF. The CDR3, as DNA: TGTGCCAGCAGTCTCTACCTTTGGGGACAGGGTGAGAGCTCCTACGAGCAGTACTTC.

This clonotype occurred a few times. The chain recombines TRBV11-2 with TRBJ2-7; D uncertain. This CDR3 is built from 12 residues. Germline-derived CDR1 and CDR2 are SGHAT and FQNNGV. Trimming took 1 base from V and 5 from J, leaving 6 bases between them. CDR3 coding DNA: TGTGCCAGCAGCTTAGGTTGGGACGAGCAGTACTTC. Protein: CASSLGWDEQYF. Full variable domain (outside the CDR3, taken from reference TRBV11-2 and TRBJ2-7): EAGVAQSPRYKIIEKRQSVAFWCNPISGHATLYWYQQILGQGPKLLIQFQNNGVVDDSQLPKDRFSAERLKGVDSTLKIQPAKLEDSAVYLCASSLGWDEQYFGPGTRLTVT.

Ten or more counts support this clonotype. The chain links TRBV28 to TRBJ2-5; possibly TRBD1 for D (5 bases). V was shortened by 5 bases and J by 3 bases, with 13 bases between the two germline ends. This CDR3 is 14 amino acids long. Germline V gene sequence: CDR1 MDHEN, CDR2 SYDVKM. CDR3: CASSSRGREETQYF. DNA for the CDR3: TGTGCCAGCAGTAGTAGGGGAAGGGAAGAGACCCAGTACTTC.

This clonotype appeared many times. V gene TRBV28 combines with J gene TRBJ1-1; 12 bases are a match to TRBD1. Germline CDR1 MDHEN, CDR2 SYDVKM. CDR3 length: 14 residues. V dropped 6 bases and J dropped 7; count of bases not matched to a gene: 6. CDR3 DNA sequence: TGTGCCAGCAGGGGACAGGGGGCGCTCCGTGAAGCTTTCTTT. Translation gives CASRGQGALREAFF.

Comment on this clonotype: The junction differs from germline at one of its ends, possibly a read error. The chain uses TRBV24-1 and TRBJ2-2; D tentatively reads TRBD1 or TRBD2 (5 bases each). This CDR3 spans 12 amino acids. Looked up from germline, CDR1 is KGHDR and CDR2 is SFDVKD. Here the CDR3 reads CAISGDAGELFF. CDR3 in DNA: TGTGCCATCAGTGGGGACGCCGGGGAGCTGTTTTTT.

A few counts support this clonotype. The V call is TRBV7-9, the J call TRBJ2-7, with D perhaps assigned TRBD1 or TRBD2 (5 bases each). The V gene's germline CDR1 is SEHNR and CDR2 FQNEAQ (reference sequence). Trimming left V 5 bases short and J 3 bases short, with 20 bases between. CDR3 size: 16 residues. CDR3 loop: CASSPPGQVYLYEQYF. The CDR3 DNA sequence: TGTGCCAGCAGCCCCCCGGGGCAGGTTTACCTCTACGAGCAGTACTTC. Combining the CDR3 with reference TRBV7-9 and TRBJ2-7 gives the whole variable domain DTGVSQNPRHKITKRGQNVTFRCDPISEHNRLYWYRQTLGQGPEFLTYFQNEAQLEKSRLLSDRFSAERPKGSFSTLEIQRTEQGDSAMYLCASSPPGQVYLYEQYFGPGTRLTVT.

This clonotype occurred a few times. The chain recombines TRBV28 with TRBJ2-1, with TRBD2 identical over 7 bases. The trim removed 8 bases at V and 7 bases at J, leaving 2 bases unmatched. The CDR3 is 11 residues long. Germline CDR1 and CDR2: MDHEN and SYDVKM. CDR3 amino acids: CASGGGNEQFF. The CDR3 DNA reads as TGTGCCAGCGGGGGGGGTAATGAGCAGTTCTTC. Full variable domain (outside the CDR3, taken from reference TRBV28 and TRBJ2-1): DVKVTQSSRYLVKRTGEKVFLECVQDMDHENMFWYRQDPGLGLRLIYFSYDVKMKEKGDIPEGYSVSREKKERFSLILESASTNQTSMYLCASGGGNEQFFGPGTRLTVL.